This TCR beta chain came from a study of shared clonotypes between healthy human individuals. As for the study in general: There were three CD4 naive, three CD4 memory, two CD8 naive and one CD8 memory plates per donor. Study findings and constraints: Around 4.9% of naive CD4 clonotypes were shared across a few donors. Naive subsets, compared against memory subsets, generally had larger estimated richness values.

For this clone: Its antigen is still unknown.

Clones were read by immunoSEQ multiplex PCR, and TCRdb kept only the in-frame ones, dropping some. This table has over a million clones, about 80% appearing once. V dropped 5 bases and J dropped 3 bases, with 15 bases sitting between them. This CDR3 contains 15 residues. CDR1 and CDR2 (germline): MNHNY, SVGAGI (reference sequence). The study separated CD4+ cells into CD45RA+ naive and CD45RA-negative memory subsets. This sequence originates from a man between 18 and 29 years old in good health. Some clones in this sample may be carry-over from other donors' samples. V and J are TRBV6-6 and TRBJ2-3; tentatively, D is TRBD2 (6 bases). Source material: memory CD4+ T cells from PBMCs. Noted subset: CD45RA-negative fraction. CDR3 sequence reads: CASSDGGLWTDTQYF. CDR3 nucleotide sequence: TGTGCCAGCAGTGACGGAGGGTTGTGGACAGATACGCAGTATTTT.